These 7 T cell receptor beta chains share one sample of origin, sequenced in a study of cytomegalovirus exposure and HLA in healthy donors (TCRdb year 2017). Receptor amplification or capture employed the immunoSEQ multiplex PCR assay. A mixture of 60 forward primers for TCR Vbeta segments and 13 reverse primers for TCR Jbeta segments was used in the multiplex PCR. TCRdb took this table from immuneACCESS and kept in-frame rearrangements with V and J called. Such tables lack part of the clones; where checked against another copy, unresolved V genes explain under half of the gap, and the rest is unexplained. The sample table lists around 140,000 clones, over 70% of them with a count of one. Around 1.5% of the sample is in the top ten clones. The specimen sequenced was PBMCs. These receptors originate from a woman in her thirties or forties in good health and CMV-seronegative.

The chain couples TRBV5-5 to TRBJ1-6, with TRBD1 as a possible D gene (5 bases). Germline V gene lookup returns CDR1 SGHKS and CDR2 YYEKEE (reference sequence). The CDR3 has 14 residues. Trimming pared 4 bases from V and 5 bases from J, leaving 10 bases between. The CDR3 is CASSQTVNNSPLHF. CDR3 coding DNA: TGTGCCAGCAGCCAGACAGTAAATAATTCACCCCTCCACTTT.

This clone was observed once. The J gene is TRBJ1-1, the V gene TRBV28; D may be TRBD1 (5 bases). The CDR3 totals 15 residues. Germline V gene data show CDR1 as MDHEN and CDR2 as SYDVKM. The V and J ends lost 10 bases and 2 bases respectively, with 20 bases between them. The CDR3 coding sequence is TGTGCCACAAGGGGAAGGCACGGATCAAACACTGAAGCTTTCTTT. Protein: CATRGRHGSNTEAFF.

V is TRBV27 and J is TRBJ1-6; the match to TRBD1 covers 7 bases. V was pared by 5 bases and J by 13 bases, with 8 bases of the junction left unmatched. Germline CDR1 MNHEY, CDR2 SMNVEV (reference sequence). The CDR3 is 13 residues long. The CDR3 coding sequence is TGTGCCAGCAGTCCCAGGGACAGTTCTCCCCTCCACTTT. As protein: CASSPRDSSPLHF.

The table lists this clone with a count of one. The chain is built from TRBV4-1 and TRBJ1-2, with a weak D call TRBD1 (5 bases). Per the germline V gene, CDR1 is MGHRA and CDR2 is YSYEKL. The CDR3 extends over 15 amino acids. The V end was cut by 4 bases, the J end by 4 bases, with 16 bases between. In nucleotides, the CDR3 is TGCGCCAGCAGCCCGACAGAGATGATCTTCTATGGCTACACCTTC. Translation gives CASSPTEMIFYGYTF.

As to this clone: At the DNA level, this CDR3 is encoded by other sequences in the same sample as well. This chain connects TRBV27 to TRBJ2-7; 10 nucleotides agree with TRBD1. The CDR3 sequence is 16 residues long. The germline CDR1 and CDR2 sequences are MNHEY and SMNVEV (reference sequence). After removal of 6 bases from V and 0 bases from J, the junction contained 8 bases not matched to a gene. Here the CDR3 DNA reads TGTGCCAGCAGGCAGCAGACAGGGGGCGCCTCCTACGAGCAGTACTTC. As protein: CASRQQTGGASYEQYF.

V usage is TRBV7-2 and J usage is TRBJ2-5; 9 positions agree with TRBD2. The CDR3 loop spans 16 amino acids. The germline gives CDR1 SGHTA, CDR2 FQGNSA. The junction had 8 bases not matched to a gene; V was cut back by 1 base and J by 5 bases. The CDR3 nucleotides read TGTGCCAGCAGCTTAGTGGGTAGCGGGGGCCCCGAGACCCAGTACTTC. This codes for CASSLVGSGGPETQYF.

This rearrangement joins TRBV19 to TRBJ1-5; D gene unclear. CDR1 and CDR2 (germline): LNHDA, SQIVND (reference sequence). The ends were cut back, 7 bases at V and 3 bases at J, with 16 bases in the middle. The length of the CDR3 is 15 residues. The DNA for the CDR3 is TGTGCCAGTACGGCAGACCGTGCGGACAATCAGCCCCAGCATTTT. It encodes CASTADRADNQPQHF.